Presented here are 4 T cell receptor beta chains from one specimen sequenced in a study of cytomegalovirus exposure and HLA in healthy donors. The study ran its PCR with 60 Vbeta and 13 Jbeta primers. Clones were sequenced by immunoSEQ multiplex PCR, and TCRdb holds only the in-frame ones, with some missing. This sample has 120,000 to 150,000 clones; roughly 80% occur once, and the top ten carry about 4.1%. The sample taken for sequencing was PBMCs. Every receptor here comes from a woman aged 40 to 50 in good health and CMV-seropositive.

The chain recombines TRBV5-1 with TRBJ1-1; no definite D call. V lost 2 bases and J 0 bases, leaving 20 bases between the germline ends. This CDR3 spans 18 amino acids. Germline V lookup: CDR1 SGHRS, CDR2 YFSETQ. The CDR3 coding sequence is TGCGCCAGCAGCTTACCCTCGAAGGCGGTCCGCATGAACACTGAAGCTTTCTTT. This gives the protein CASSLPSKAVRMNTEAFF. The full variable domain, rest sourced from reference TRBV5-1 and TRBJ1-1, is KAGVTQTPRYLIKTRGQQVTLSCSPISGHRSVSWYQQTPGQGLQFLFEYFSETQRNKGNFPGRFSGRQFSNSRSEMNVSTLELGDSALYLCASSLPSKAVRMNTEAFFGQGTRLTVV.

This clone was observed a few times. The gene calls are TRBV18 and TRBJ1-5, with 7 bases lining up with TRBD1. The V segment lost 6 bases and the J segment 9 bases; nucleotides outside the gene matches: 14. The CDR3 sequence is 15 residues long. CDR1 and CDR2 (germline): KGHSH, LQKENI. The CDR3 protein is CASSLNSGGNWPQHF. In nucleotides, the CDR3 is TGTGCCAGCTCCTTAAACTCAGGGGGGAATTGGCCCCAGCATTTT.

CDR3 in amino acids: CASSASGGASETQYF. CDR3 coding DNA: TGTGCCAGCAGCGCGAGCGGGGGGGCCTCTGAGACCCAGTACTTC. This sequence joins TRBV9 and TRBJ2-5, with 10 positions matching TRBD2. CDR3 length equals 15 residues. The ends lost 3 bases at V and 5 bases at J; junction bases unmatched: 7. Germline V gene lookup returns CDR1 SGDLS and CDR2 YYNGEE.

This rearrangement joins TRBV6-5 to TRBJ1-6; 7 nucleotides agree with TRBD1. Looked up from germline, CDR1 is MNHEY and CDR2 is SVGAGI. V dropped 6 bases and J dropped 6; count of bases not matched to a gene: 8. The length of the CDR3 is 15 residues. CDR3 sequence reads: CASRQGEGVNSPLHF. The CDR3 DNA sequence: TGTGCCAGCAGGCAGGGGGAAGGGGTTAATTCACCCCTCCACTTT.